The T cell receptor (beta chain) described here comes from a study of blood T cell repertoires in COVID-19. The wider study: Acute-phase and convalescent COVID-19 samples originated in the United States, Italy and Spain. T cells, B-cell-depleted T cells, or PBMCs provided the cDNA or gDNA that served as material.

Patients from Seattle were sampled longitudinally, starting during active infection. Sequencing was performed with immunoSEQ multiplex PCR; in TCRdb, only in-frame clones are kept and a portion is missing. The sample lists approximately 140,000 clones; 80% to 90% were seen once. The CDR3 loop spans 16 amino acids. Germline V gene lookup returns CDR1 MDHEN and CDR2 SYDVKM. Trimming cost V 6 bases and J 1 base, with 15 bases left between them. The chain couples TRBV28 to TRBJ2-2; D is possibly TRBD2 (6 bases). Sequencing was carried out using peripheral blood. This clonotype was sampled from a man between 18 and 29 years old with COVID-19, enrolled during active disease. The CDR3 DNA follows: TGTGCCAGCAGCCCCGGGGGTAGCGAGAACACCGGGGAGCTGTTTTTT. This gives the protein CASSPGGSENTGELFF.